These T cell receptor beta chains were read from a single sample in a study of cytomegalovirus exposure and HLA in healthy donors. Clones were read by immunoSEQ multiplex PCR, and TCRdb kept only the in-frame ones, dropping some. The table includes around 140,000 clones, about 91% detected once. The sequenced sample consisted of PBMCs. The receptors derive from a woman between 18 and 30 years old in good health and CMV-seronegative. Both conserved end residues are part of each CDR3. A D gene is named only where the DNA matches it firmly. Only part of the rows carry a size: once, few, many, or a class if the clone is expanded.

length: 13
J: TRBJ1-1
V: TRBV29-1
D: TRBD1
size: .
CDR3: CSVEGQGDTEAFF
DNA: TGCAGCGTTGAAGGACAGGGGGACACTGAAGCTTTCTTT

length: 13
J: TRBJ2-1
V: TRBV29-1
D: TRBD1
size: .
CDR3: CSVEKGAGNEQFF
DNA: TGCAGCGTTGAAAAGGGGGCCGGCAATGAGCAGTTCTTC

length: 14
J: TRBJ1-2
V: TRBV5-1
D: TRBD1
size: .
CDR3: CASSGTGGPKGYTF
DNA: TGCGCCAGCAGCGGGACAGGGGGCCCTAAGGGCTACACCTTC

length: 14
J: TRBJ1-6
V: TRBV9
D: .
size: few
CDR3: CASSVAGRPSPLHF
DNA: TGTGCCAGCAGCGTAGCGGGGAGGCCTTCACCCCTCCACTTT

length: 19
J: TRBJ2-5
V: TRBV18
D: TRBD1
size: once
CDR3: CASSPRTGTGVAVRETQYF
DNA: TGTGCCAGCTCACCACGGACAGGGACTGGTGTGGCGGTAAGAGAGACCCAGTACTTC

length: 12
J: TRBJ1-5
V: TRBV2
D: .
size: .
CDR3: CASSESPQPQHF
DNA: TGTGCCAGCAGTGAGTCTCCCCAGCCCCAGCATTTT

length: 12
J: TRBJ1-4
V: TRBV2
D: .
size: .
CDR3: CASRRRGEKLFF
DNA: TGTGCCAGTCGAAGGCGGGGGGAAAAACTGTTTTTT

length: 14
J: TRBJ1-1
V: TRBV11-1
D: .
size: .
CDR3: CASSQETANTEAFF
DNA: TGTGCCAGCAGCCAGGAGACAGCGAACACTGAAGCTTTCTTT

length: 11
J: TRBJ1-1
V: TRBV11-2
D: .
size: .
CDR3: CASSSGLMGFF
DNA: TGTGCCAGCAGTAGCGGGCTTATGGGTTTCTTT

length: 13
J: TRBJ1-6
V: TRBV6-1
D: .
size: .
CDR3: CASSDVENSPLHF
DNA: TGTGCCAGCAGTGATGTAGAGAATTCACCCCTCCACTTT

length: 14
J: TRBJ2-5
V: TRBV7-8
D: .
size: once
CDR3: CASTLTGSQETQYF
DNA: TGTGCCAGCACCCTGACGGGATCCCAAGAGACCCAGTACTTC

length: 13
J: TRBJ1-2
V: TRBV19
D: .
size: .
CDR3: CASTQGANYGYTF
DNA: TGTGCCAGTACCCAAGGGGCTAACTATGGCTACACCTTC

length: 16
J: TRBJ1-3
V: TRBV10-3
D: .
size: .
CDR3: CAISGAGAGSGNTIYF
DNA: TGTGCCATCAGTGGAGCGGGGGCCGGTTCTGGAAACACCATATATTTT

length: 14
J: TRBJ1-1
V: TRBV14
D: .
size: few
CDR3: CASSRVTGNTEAFF
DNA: TGTGCCAGCAGCCGCGTAACAGGGAACACTGAAGCTTTCTTT

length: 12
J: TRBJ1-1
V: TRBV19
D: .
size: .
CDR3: CASFSPNTEAFF
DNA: TGTGCCAGTTTTTCTCCGAACACTGAAGCTTTCTTT

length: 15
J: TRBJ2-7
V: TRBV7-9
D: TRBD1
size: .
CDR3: CASSLRTGVSYEQYF
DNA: TGTGCCAGCAGCTTAAGGACAGGGGTCTCCTACGAGCAGTACTTC

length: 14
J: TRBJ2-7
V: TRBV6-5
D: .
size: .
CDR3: CASSYSGGRYEQYF
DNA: TGTGCCAGCAGTTACTCGGGGGGAAGGTACGAGCAGTACTTC

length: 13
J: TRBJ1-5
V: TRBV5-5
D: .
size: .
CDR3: CASSLAYSQPQHF
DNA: TGTGCCAGCAGCTTGGCCTATAGTCAGCCCCAGCATTTT

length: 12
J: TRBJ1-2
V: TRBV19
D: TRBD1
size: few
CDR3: CASSDREYGYTF
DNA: TGTGCCAGCTCGGACAGGGAATATGGCTACACCTTC

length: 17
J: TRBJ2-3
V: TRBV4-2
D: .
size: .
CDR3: CASSQVASGGDGDTQYF
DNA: TGTGCCAGCAGCCAAGTAGCGAGTGGAGGAGACGGAGATACGCAGTATTTT

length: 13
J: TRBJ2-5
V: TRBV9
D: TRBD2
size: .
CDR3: CASSSSGQETQYF
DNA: TGTGCCAGCAGTTCTAGCGGACAAGAGACCCAGTACTTC

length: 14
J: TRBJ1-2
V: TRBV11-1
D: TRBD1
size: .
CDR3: CASSLSRTGIGYTF
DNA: TGTGCCAGCAGCTTATCACGGACAGGGATTGGCTACACCTTC

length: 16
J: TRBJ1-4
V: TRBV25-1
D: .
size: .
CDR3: CASSEYWVAEDEKLFF
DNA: TGTGCCAGCAGTGAATATTGGGTGGCAGAGGATGAAAAACTGTTTTTT

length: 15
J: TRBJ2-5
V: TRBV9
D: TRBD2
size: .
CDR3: CASSVAGREGETQYF
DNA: TGTGCCAGCAGCGTAGCGGGCAGGGAGGGAGAGACCCAGTACTTC

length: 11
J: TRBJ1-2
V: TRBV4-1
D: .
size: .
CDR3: CASSQGRVSTF
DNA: TGCGCCAGCAGCCAAGGGAGAGTATCCACCTTC

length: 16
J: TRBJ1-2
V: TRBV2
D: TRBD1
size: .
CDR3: CASSLDRGMGNYGYTF
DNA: TGTGCCAGCAGTCTGGACAGGGGTATGGGTAACTATGGCTACACCTTC

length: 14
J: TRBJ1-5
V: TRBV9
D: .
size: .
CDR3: CASSAGQNNQPQHF
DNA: TGTGCCAGCAGTGCCGGACAAAACAATCAGCCCCAGCATTTT

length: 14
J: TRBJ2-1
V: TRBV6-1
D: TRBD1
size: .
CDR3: CASTRTGTGNEQFF
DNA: TGTGCCAGCACCCGGACAGGGACGGGCAATGAGCAGTTCTTC

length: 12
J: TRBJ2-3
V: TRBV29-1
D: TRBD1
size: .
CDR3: CSGRQGGDTQYF
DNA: TGCAGCGGCAGACAGGGTGGGGATACGCAGTATTTT

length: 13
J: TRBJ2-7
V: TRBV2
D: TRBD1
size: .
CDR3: CASSSRDSLEQYF
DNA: TGTGCCAGCAGTTCCCGGGACAGTCTCGAGCAGTACTTC

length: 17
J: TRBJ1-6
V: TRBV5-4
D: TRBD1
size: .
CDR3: CASSARTGGGKNSPLHF
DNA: TGTGCCAGCAGCGCCCGGACAGGGGGCGGAAAAAATTCACCCCTCCACTTT

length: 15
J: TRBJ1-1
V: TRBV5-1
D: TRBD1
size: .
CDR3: CASSLAQGARIEAFF
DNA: TGCGCCAGCAGCTTGGCTCAGGGGGCGCGGATTGAAGCTTTCTTT

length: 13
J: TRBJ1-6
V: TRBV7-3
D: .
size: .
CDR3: CASSLIGRSPLHF
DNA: TGTGCCAGCAGCTTAATCGGCAGGTCACCCCTCCACTTT

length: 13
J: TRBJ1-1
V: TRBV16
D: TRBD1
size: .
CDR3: CASSQDRLTEAFF
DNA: TGTGCCAGCAGCCAGGACAGGCTGACTGAAGCTTTCTTT

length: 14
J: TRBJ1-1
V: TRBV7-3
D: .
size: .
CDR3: CASSPTGRNTEAFF
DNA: TGTGCCAGCAGCCCAACAGGGAGGAACACTGAAGCTTTCTTT

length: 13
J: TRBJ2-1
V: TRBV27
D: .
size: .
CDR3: CASSFGPPYEQFF
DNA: TGTGCCAGCAGTTTTGGGCCGCCATATGAGCAGTTCTTC

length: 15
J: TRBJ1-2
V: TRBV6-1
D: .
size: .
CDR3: CASSERRVANYGYTF
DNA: TGTGCCAGCAGTGAACGGAGGGTGGCTAACTATGGCTACACCTTC

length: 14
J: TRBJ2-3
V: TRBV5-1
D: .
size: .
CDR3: CASSLSGESDTQYF
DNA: TGCGCCAGCAGCTTGTCGGGGGAGTCGGATACGCAGTATTTT

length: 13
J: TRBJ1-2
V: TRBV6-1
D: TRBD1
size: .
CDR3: CASSERTGGSYTF
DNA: TGTGCCAGCAGTGAAAGAACAGGGGGGAGCTACACCTTC

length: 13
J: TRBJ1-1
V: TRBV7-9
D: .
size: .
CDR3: CASTLVGQNEAFF
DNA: TGTGCCAGCACCTTAGTAGGACAGAATGAAGCTTTCTTT

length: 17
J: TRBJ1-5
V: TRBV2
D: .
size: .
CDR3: CASSVQSGQGSDQPQHF
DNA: TGTGCCAGCAGTGTCCAATCCGGGCAGGGGAGCGATCAGCCCCAGCATTTT

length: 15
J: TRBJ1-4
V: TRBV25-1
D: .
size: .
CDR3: CASSDSQGLNEKLFF
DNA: TGTGCCAGCAGTGATTCACAGGGCCTTAATGAAAAACTGTTTTTT

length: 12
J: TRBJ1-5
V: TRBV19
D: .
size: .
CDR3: CASGMTNQPQHF
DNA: TGTGCCAGTGGAATGACAAATCAGCCCCAGCATTTT

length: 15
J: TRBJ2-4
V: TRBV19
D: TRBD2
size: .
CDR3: CASSSPGGIKNIQYF
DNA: TGTGCCAGTAGTTCCCCCGGGGGGATAAAAAACATTCAGTACTTC

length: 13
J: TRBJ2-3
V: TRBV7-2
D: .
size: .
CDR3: CASSLAGPDTQYF
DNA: TGTGCCAGCAGCTTAGCGGGGCCGGATACGCAGTATTTT

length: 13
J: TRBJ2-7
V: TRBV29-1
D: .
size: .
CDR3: CSVADRQAYEQYF
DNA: TGCAGCGTTGCTGACAGGCAGGCCTACGAGCAGTACTTC

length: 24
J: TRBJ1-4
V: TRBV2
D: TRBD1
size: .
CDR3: CASSDLVEEPAPIKTGDPNEKLFF
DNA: TGTGCCAGCAGTGATTTGGTGGAGGAGCCCGCCCCGATCAAAACAGGGGACCCTAATGAAAAACTGTTTTTT

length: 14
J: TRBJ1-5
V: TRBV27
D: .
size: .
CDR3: CASSLQGLHQPQHF
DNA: TGTGCCAGCAGTTTACAGGGGCTTCACCAGCCCCAGCATTTT

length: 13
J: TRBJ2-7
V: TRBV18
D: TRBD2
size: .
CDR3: CASSPGEGYEQYF
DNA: TGTGCCAGCTCACCAGGGGAGGGGTACGAGCAGTACTTC

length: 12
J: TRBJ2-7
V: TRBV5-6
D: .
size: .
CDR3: CASSLRGYEQYF
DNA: TGTGCCAGCAGCTTGCGGGGCTACGAGCAGTACTTC

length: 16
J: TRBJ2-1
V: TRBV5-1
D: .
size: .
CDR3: CASSTGGTEVTLKQFF
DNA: TGCGCCAGCAGCACGGGGGGGACAGAGGTGACGCTTAAGCAGTTCTTC

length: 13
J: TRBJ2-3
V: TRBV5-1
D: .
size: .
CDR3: CASSAVVTDTQYF
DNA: TGCGCCAGCAGCGCGGTAGTGACAGATACGCAGTATTTT

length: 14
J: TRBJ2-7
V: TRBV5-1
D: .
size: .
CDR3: CASSLDPLRYEQYF
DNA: TGCGCCAGCAGCTTGGATCCCTTACGGTACGAGCAGTACTTC

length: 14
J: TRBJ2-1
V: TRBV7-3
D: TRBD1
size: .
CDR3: CASSRGQSLNEQFF
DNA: TGTGCCAGCAGCCGGGGACAGAGTTTAAATGAGCAGTTCTTC

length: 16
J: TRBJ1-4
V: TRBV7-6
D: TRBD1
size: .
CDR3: CASSSDRGLRREKLFF
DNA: TGTGCCAGCAGCTCTGACAGGGGGCTTCGGAGAGAAAAACTGTTTTTT